The 3 T cell receptor beta chains in this list originate from one sample, sequenced in a study of CD8+CD57+ T cells in acquired aplastic anemia. Genomic DNA, serving as template, underwent TCR beta VDJ and CDR3 profiling. MiXCR, applied by TCRdb to the reads, yields one record per CDR3 protein. The table has some 150,000 distinct CDR3 sequences, 35% to 50% seen once. The sequenced sample was sorted CD4+, CD8+, or CD8+CD57+ T cells (not recorded which) from PBMCs. Receptor source: a human donor in good health, serving as a control.

This chain connects TRBV19 to TRBJ1-2, with 8 bases lining up with TRBD1. The CDR3 extends over 14 amino acids. V dropped 5 bases and J dropped 7; count of bases not matched to a gene: 9. Germline V gene data show CDR1 as LNHDA and CDR2 as SQIVND (reference sequence). CDR3 DNA sequence: TGTGCCAGTAGTGTTGACAGGGGACCTGCTGGCTACACCTTC. It yields the protein CASSVDRGPAGYTF. The full variable domain, its missing parts supplied by reference TRBV19 and TRBJ1-2, is DGGITQSPKYLFRKEGQNVTLSCEQNLNHDAMYWYRQDPGQGLRLIYYSQIVNDFQKGDIAEGYSVSREKKESFPLTVTSAQKNPTAFYLCASSVDRGPAGYTFGSGTRLTVV.

Concerning this clonotype itself: An end of the junction differs from the germline gene, which may be a read error. The V gene is TRBV18, the J gene TRBJ1-1; D possibly corresponds to TRBD1 (5 bases). The CDR3 spans 14 residues. Germline CDR1 and CDR2: KGHSH and LQKENI. DNA of the CDR3: TGTGCCAGCTCCCCACAGGCGAGGAACACTGAAGCTTTCTTT. Protein: CASSPQARNTEAFF. Looking up the rest from reference TRBV18 and TRBJ1-1 gives the full variable domain: NAGVMQNPRHLVRRRGQEARLRCSPMKGHSHVYWYRQLPEEGLKFMVYLQKENIIDESGMPKERFSAEFPKEGPSILRIQQVVRGDSAAYFCASSPQARNTEAFFGQGTRLTVV.

There are a few counts of this clonotype. Because the CDR3 is missing its conserved closing phenylalanine or tryptophan, this is likely a read error. This chain uses TRBV10-3 with TRBJ1-2; possibly TRBD1 for D (6 bases). CDR3 length: 12 amino acids. V lost 11 bases and J lost 6, with 16 bases in between. Per the germline V gene, CDR1 is ENHRY and CDR2 is SYGVKD. CDR3 bases: TGTGCCGTCGGTGGGACACCAGATGGCTACACCTCC. Residues: CAVGGTPDGYTS.